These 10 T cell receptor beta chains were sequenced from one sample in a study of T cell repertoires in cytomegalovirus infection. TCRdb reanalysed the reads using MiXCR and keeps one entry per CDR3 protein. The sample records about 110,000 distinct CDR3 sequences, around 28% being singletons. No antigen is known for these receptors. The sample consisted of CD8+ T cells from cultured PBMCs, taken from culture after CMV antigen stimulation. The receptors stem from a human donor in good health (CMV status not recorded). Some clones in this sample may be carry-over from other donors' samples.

CDR3 in DNA: TGTGCCAGCAGCTTGCTGAGACAGGGGGCAAATGAAAAACTGTTTTTT. Its protein product is CASSLLRQGANEKLFF. The chain combines TRBV5-4 with TRBJ1-4, with TRBD1 matching over 10 bases. V was clipped by 1 base and J by 5 bases; unmatched bases: 5. Germline loops: CDR1 SGHNT, CDR2 YYREEE (reference sequence). This CDR3 region has 16 residues.

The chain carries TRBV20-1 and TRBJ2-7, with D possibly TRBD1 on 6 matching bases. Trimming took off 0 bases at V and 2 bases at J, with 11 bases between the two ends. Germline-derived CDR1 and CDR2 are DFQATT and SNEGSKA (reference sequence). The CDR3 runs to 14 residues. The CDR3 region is CSARDSTGTYEQYF. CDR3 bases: TGCAGTGCTAGAGATAGCACAGGGACCTACGAGCAGTACTTC.

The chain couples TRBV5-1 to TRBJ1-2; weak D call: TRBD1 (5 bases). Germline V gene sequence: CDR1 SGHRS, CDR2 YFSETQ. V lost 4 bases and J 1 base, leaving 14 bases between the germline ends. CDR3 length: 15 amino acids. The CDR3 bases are TGCGCCAGCAGCCTACCCTTCCAGGGTAACTATGGCTACACCTTC. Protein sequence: CASSLPFQGNYGYTF.

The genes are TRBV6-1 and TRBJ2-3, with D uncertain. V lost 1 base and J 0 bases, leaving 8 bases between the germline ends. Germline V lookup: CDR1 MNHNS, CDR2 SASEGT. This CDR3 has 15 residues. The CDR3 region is CASSEGALSTDTQYF. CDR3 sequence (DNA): TGTGCCAGCAGTGAAGGGGCGCTTAGCACAGATACGCAGTATTTT.

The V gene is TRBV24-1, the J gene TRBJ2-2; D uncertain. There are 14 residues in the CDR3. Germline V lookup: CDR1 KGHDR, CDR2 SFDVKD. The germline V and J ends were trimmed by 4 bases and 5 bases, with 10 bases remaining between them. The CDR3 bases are TGTGCCACCAGTGACTATCCTGGGACCGGGGAGCTGTTTTTT. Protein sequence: CATSDYPGTGELFF.

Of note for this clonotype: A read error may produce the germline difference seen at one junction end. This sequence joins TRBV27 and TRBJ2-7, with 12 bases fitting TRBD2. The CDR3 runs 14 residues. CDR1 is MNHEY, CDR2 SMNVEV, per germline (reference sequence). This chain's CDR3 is CASSLAGGPYGQYF. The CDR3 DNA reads TGTGCCAGCAGCCTAGCGGGGGGGCCTTACGGGCAGTACTTC.

Here the CDR3 reads CSARDPDRWETQYF. In nucleotides, the CDR3 is TGCAGTGCTAGAGATCCCGACAGGTGGGAGACCCAGTACTTC. This chain uses TRBV20-1 with TRBJ2-5; possibly TRBD1 for D (6 bases). The V end lost 0 bases, the J end lost 5 bases, and 13 bases lay between the germline ends. Per the germline V gene, CDR1 is DFQATT and CDR2 is SNEGSKA (reference sequence). The length of the CDR3 is 14 residues.

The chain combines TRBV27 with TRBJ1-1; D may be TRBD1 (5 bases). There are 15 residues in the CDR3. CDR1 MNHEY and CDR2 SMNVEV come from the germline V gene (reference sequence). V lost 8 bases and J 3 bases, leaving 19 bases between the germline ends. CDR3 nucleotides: TGTGCCAGCCGGGGTGTGCGGGGCATCGACACTGAAGCTTTCTTT. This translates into CASRGVRGIDTEAFF.

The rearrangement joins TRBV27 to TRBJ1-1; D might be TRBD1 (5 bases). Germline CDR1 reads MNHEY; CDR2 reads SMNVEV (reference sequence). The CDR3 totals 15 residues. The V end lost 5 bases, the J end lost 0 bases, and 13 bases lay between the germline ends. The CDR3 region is CASSPGWGLNTEAFF. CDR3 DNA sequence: TGTGCCAGCAGTCCCGGTTGGGGACTGAACACTGAAGCTTTCTTT.

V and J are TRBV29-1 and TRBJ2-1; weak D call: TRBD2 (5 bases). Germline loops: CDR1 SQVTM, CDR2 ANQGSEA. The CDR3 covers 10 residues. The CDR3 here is CTTGYNEQFF. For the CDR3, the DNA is TGCACCACGGGATACAATGAGCAGTTCTTC.